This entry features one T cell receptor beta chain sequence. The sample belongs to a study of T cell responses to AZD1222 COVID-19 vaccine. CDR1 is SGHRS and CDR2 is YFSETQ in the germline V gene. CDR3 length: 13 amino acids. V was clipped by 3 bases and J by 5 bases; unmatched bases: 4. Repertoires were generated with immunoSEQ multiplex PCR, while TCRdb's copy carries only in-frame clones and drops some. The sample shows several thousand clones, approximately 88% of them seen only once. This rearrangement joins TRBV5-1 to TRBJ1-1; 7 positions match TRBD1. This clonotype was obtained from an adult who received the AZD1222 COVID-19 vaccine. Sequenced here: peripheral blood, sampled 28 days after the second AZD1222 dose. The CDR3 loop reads CASSSRGETEAFF. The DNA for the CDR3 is TGCGCCAGCAGCTCCAGGGGGGAAACTGAAGCTTTCTTT.